These T cell receptor beta chains were read from a single sample in a study of beta chain features in type 1 diabetes. This table comes from immunoSEQ multiplex PCR, and its TCRdb copy is limited to in-frame clones, with some not included. Of under 400,000 clones in the sample, around 12% were seen once. Sequenced material: naive CD4+ T cells from blood. The receptors here all came from a woman under 30 with type 1 diabetes. The CDR3 runs from the conserved cysteine through the conserved F or W. The D gene is left open where the match is weak. Some rows mark clone size as missing; the rest say once, few, many or name a class of expanded clone.

v_gene	d_gene	abundance	j_gene	CDR3nt	CDR3aa
TRBV9	.	few	TRBJ2-7	TGTGCCAGCAGCGATGGGCAGGACAGCGAGCAGTACTTC	CASSDGQDSEQYF
TRBV10-3	TRBD2	few	TRBJ2-3	TGTGCGATCGGGGGGTCAGATACGCAGTATTTT	CAIGGSDTQYF
TRBV30	.	.	TRBJ1-3	TGTGCCTGGAGTGTACTAGCGGGAAACACCATATATTTT	CAWSVLAGNTIYF
TRBV7-9	TRBD1	.	TRBJ1-2	TGTGCCAGCAGCTTGGTGCCGGGACAGGGCCCTAAACGCGTCTATGGCTACACCTTC	CASSLVPGQGPKRVYGYTF
TRBV7-2	TRBD1	few	TRBJ2-1	TGTGCCAGCAGCGCCACGACAGGGTACAATGAGCAGTTCTTC	CASSATTGYNEQFF
TRBV28	.	few	TRBJ2-5	TGTGCCAGCAGTCCGCCGTCGGGAGAGACCCAGTACTTC	CASSPPSGETQYF
TRBV6-5	.	few	TRBJ2-2	TGTGCCAGCAGTCAGACAAGGAACACCGGGGAGCTGTTTTTT	CASSQTRNTGELFF
TRBV7-7	TRBD1	few	TRBJ2-1	TGTGCTAGCAGCCCAGGACAGGGGGCAAGTGAGCAGTTCTTC	CASSPGQGASEQFF
TRBV13	TRBD1	few	TRBJ1-2	TGTGCCAGCAGAGAGACAGGGGAATTTAACTATGGCTACACCTTC	CASRETGEFNYGYTF
TRBV19	.	few	TRBJ1-2	TGTGCCAGTAGTTTCACCGGGACACCGGGCTACACCTTC	CASSFTGTPGYTF
TRBV21-1	.	few	TRBJ1-1	TGTGCCAGCAGCAAGAAGATAGTATTT	CASSKKIVF
TRBV30	.	.	TRBJ2-1	TGTGCCTGGAGTCCCGGCGGAGGGCCCTACAATGAGCAGTTCTTC	CAWSPGGGPYNEQFF
TRBV5-4	.	few	TRBJ2-3	TGTGCCAGCAGCTTGCTGGATACGCAGTATTTT	CASSLLDTQYF
TRBV11-2	.	few	TRBJ1-2	TGTGCCAGCAGCTCGGGCGCGTCAGGGCCGCACTATGGCTACACCTTC	CASSSGASGPHYGYTF
TRBV28	.	few	TRBJ2-1	TGTGCCAGCATTGAGGGAAGCTCCTACAATGAGCAGTTCTTC	CASIEGSSYNEQFF
TRBV30	TRBD2	few	TRBJ2-3	TGTGCCTGGAGTTTTAGCGGGATAAAACACAGCACAGATACGCAGTATTTT	CAWSFSGIKHSTDTQYF
TRBV30	TRBD2	.	TRBJ2-7	TGTGCCTGGTCCCTCCTAGCGGGAGGTCTCGAGCAGTACTTC	CAWSLLAGGLEQYF
TRBV29-1	.	.	TRBJ2-7	TGCAGTGATGGGGGAGGCAACTACGAGCAGTACTTC	CSDGGGNYEQYF
TRBV4-1	.	.	TRBJ2-3	TGCGCCAGCAGCCAAAGACTTGCAGGGGTTGCTCCTAGCACAGATACGCAGTATTTT	CASSQRLAGVAPSTDTQYF
TRBV4-2	TRBD1	.	TRBJ1-2	TGTGCCAGCAGCCAAGAGGGCACCGGGACAGGAGGTTATGGCTACACCTTC	CASSQEGTGTGGYGYTF
TRBV11-2	.	few	TRBJ2-3	TGTGCCAGCAGCTTTCGGGGGACTGTCGCGGTTACGCAGTATTTT	CASSFRGTVAVTQYF
TRBV4-1	.	.	TRBJ2-6	TGCGCCGTCCGACAGTCTGGGGCCAACGTCCTGACTTTC	CAVRQSGANVLTF
TRBV30	.	few	TRBJ2-1	TGTGCCTGGACTAGAGACCCGTCCTACAATGAGCAGTTCTTC	CAWTRDPSYNEQFF
TRBV4-3	TRBD2	.	TRBJ2-1	TGCGCCAGCAGCCAAGATTCTGCGTTCCGGCTAGCGGAGTTCTTC	CASSQDSAFRLAEFF
TRBV10-3	TRBD2	.	TRBJ2-7	TGTGCCATCAGTGGGACTAGCGGTGGCGAGCAGTACTTC	CAISGTSGGEQYF
TRBV30	.	.	TRBJ2-1	TGTGCCTGGAATGGCGGGGACGGAGCGATGTTCTTC	CAWNGGDGAMFF
TRBV5-1	.	few	TRBJ2-1	TGCGCCAGCAGCTTCCCATCGAGCAATGAGCAGTTCTTC	CASSFPSSNEQFF
TRBV7-6	.	few	TRBJ2-1	TGTGCCAGCAGCCTCAAGGGGTATGAGCAGTTCTTC	CASSLKGYEQFF
TRBV9	TRBD1	few	TRBJ2-1	TGTGCCAGCAGCCCAGGGGGCCAGCAACTGCAGTTCTTC	CASSPGGQQLQFF
TRBV7-8	TRBD1	.	TRBJ1-5	TGTGCCAGCAGCGCCAGAACAGGGGGCGGCGGCAATCAGCCCCAGCATTTT	CASSARTGGGGNQPQHF
TRBV7-9	.	.	TRBJ1-1	TGTGCCAGCAGCTTCCCACAGGGTGGAGCTTTCTTT	CASSFPQGGAFF
TRBV5-1	.	.	TRBJ2-3	TGCGCCAGCAGCCAGGGGAGCACAGATACGCAGTATTTT	CASSQGSTDTQYF
TRBV4-1	.	few	TRBJ1-5	TGCGCCAGCAGCCAATTGGCAGGGTCCAATCAGCCCCAGCATTTT	CASSQLAGSNQPQHF
TRBV19	TRBD2	.	TRBJ2-2	TGTGCCAGTAGTTCTCCCTCGGCGGGAGCGGTCGGGGAGCTGTTTTTT	CASSSPSAGAVGELFF
TRBV5-4	.	.	TRBJ2-7	TGTGCCAGCAGCCCTAGTGGGGGGGCGCCATTATACGAGCAGTACTTC	CASSPSGGAPLYEQYF
TRBV29-1	TRBD1	few	TRBJ2-7	TGCAGCGTTGAGCAGGGACAGGGGACGAGGGAGCAGTACTTC	CSVEQGQGTREQYF
TRBV5-1	TRBD2	.	TRBJ2-1	TGCGCCAGCAGCAGCGGGACTAGCGGTCTCTCCTACAATGAGCAGTTCTTC	CASSSGTSGLSYNEQFF
TRBV19	.	.	TRBJ2-3	TGTGCCAGTAGTACGCAGTACACAGATACGCAGTATTTT	CASSTQYTDTQYF
TRBV5-1	.	few	TRBJ2-7	TGCGCCAGCAGCCCACGGGAGGGACAGAGTTACGAGCAGTACTTC	CASSPREGQSYEQYF
TRBV30	.	few	TRBJ2-7	TGTGCCTGGAGCGCGGTTGTATCCGAGCAGTACTTC	CAWSAVVSEQYF
TRBV7-2	.	.	TRBJ1-3	TGTGCCAGCAGCTTCCGGGGGGAAAACACCATATATTTT	CASSFRGENTIYF
TRBV6-6	.	.	TRBJ1-2	TGTGCCAGCCAACCGACAGCTAACGGTTATGGCTACACCTTC	CASQPTANGYGYTF
TRBV4-3	.	.	TRBJ2-2	TGCGCCAGCAGCCCCAGGGCGACCGGGGAGCTGTTTTTT	CASSPRATGELFF
TRBV13	.	.	TRBJ2-1	TGTGCCAGCAGCTTATCTGGCGGGGAGTCGGTTGAGCAGTTCTTC	CASSLSGGESVEQFF
TRBV5-1	TRBD1	few	TRBJ2-2	TGCGCCAGCAGTTATACAGGGGCCACCGGGGAGCTGTTTTTT	CASSYTGATGELFF
TRBV10-3	TRBD1	.	TRBJ2-5	TGTGCCATCACACGGGACAGATACCAAGAGACCCAGTACTTC	CAITRDRYQETQYF
TRBV29-1	.	few	TRBJ2-3	TGCAGCGTTCAGGGGATGGGGACAGATACGCAGTATTTT	CSVQGMGTDTQYF
TRBV4-3	.	few	TRBJ2-5	TGCGCCAGCAGCCAAGATCGTCCCGGGTTTAGGGGAGAGACCCAGTACTTC	CASSQDRPGFRGETQYF
TRBV14	.	few	TRBJ1-1	TGTGCCAGCAGCCAGGGGGGGGAAGCTTTCTTT	CASSQGGEAFF
TRBV28	.	few	TRBJ1-1	TGTGCCAGCAGAATGACAGGCCAGACGGGGGCTTTCTTT	CASRMTGQTGAFF
TRBV6-6	TRBD1	few	TRBJ1-2	TGTGCCAGCGGCGACAGGGGGGACTATGGCTACACCTTC	CASGDRGDYGYTF
TRBV6-6	.	.	TRBJ1-1	TGTGCCAGCAGTTACTCGGGTGGACAGCGTACTGAAGCTTTCTTT	CASSYSGGQRTEAFF
TRBV6-5	.	few	TRBJ2-7	TGTGCCAGCAGGGCCCCTGGGGGCTTACACGAGCAGTACTTC	CASRAPGGLHEQYF
TRBV7-9	.	.	TRBJ2-1	TGTGCCAGCAGCCCTTGGGGCCCTGCGGGAAATGAGCAGTTCTTC	CASSPWGPAGNEQFF
TRBV5-1	TRBD1	.	TRBJ2-7	TGCGCCAGCAGCTTACCGACAGGGGCGGTCTACGAGCAGTACTTC	CASSLPTGAVYEQYF
TRBV14	.	few	TRBJ2-5	TGTGCCAGCAGCCAAAGGGGCCAGGGCGAGAGGCAGACCCAGTACTTC	CASSQRGQGERQTQYF
TRBV7-9	TRBD1	few	TRBJ2-5	TGTGCCAGCAGCTTATGGACAGGGGGCGAGGAGACCCAGTACTTC	CASSLWTGGEETQYF
TRBV21-1	.	.	TRBJ1-5	TGTGCCAGCAGCCCGTATCAGCCCCAGCATTTT	CASSPYQPQHF
TRBV6-1	.	few	TRBJ2-2	TGTGCCAGCAGTGAACAGGGCACGACCGGGGAGCTGTTTTTT	CASSEQGTTGELFF
TRBV30	.	.	TRBJ2-7	TGTGCCTGGAGCCCAAAGAGTCGTCCGAGCTACGAGCAGTACTTC	CAWSPKSRPSYEQYF